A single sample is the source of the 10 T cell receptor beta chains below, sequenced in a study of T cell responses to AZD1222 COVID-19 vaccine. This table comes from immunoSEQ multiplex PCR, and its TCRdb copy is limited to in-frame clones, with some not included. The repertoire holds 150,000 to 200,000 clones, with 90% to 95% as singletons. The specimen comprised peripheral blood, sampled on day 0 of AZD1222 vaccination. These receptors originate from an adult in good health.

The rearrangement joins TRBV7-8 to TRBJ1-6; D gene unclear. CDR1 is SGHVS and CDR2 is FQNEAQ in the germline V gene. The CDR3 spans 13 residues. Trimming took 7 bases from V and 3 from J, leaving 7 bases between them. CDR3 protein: CASTGGYNSPLHF. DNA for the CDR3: TGTGCCAGCACCGGCGGCTATAATTCACCCCTCCACTTT.

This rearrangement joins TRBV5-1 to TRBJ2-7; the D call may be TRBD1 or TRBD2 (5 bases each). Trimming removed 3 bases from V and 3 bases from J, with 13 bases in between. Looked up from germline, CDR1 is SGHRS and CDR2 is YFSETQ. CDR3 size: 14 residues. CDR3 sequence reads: CASSSRGEYYEQYF. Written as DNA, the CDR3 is TGCGCCAGCAGCTCCCGGGGCGAGTACTACGAGCAGTACTTC.

In nucleotides, the CDR3 is TGCGCCAGCAGCCCGTCTAGCGGGATGGATGAGCAGTTCTTC. This translates into CASSPSSGMDEQFF. The rearrangement joins TRBV4-1 to TRBJ2-1, with 9 bases aligning to TRBD2. Germline CDR1 and CDR2: MGHRA and YSYEKL. The CDR3 has 14 residues. V dropped 4 bases and J dropped 8; count of bases not matched to a gene: 6.

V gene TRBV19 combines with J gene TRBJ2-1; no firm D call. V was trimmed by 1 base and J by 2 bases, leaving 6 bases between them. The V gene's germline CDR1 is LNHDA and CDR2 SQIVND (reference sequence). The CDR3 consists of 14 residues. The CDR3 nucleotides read TGTGCCAGTAGTATAGCGGCTACCTACAATGAGCAGTTCTTC. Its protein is CASSIAATYNEQFF.

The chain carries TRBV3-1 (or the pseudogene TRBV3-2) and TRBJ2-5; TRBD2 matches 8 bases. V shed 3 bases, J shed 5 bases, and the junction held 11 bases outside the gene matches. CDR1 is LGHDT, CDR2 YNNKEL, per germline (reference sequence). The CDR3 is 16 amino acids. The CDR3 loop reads CASSQSGAGVRETQYF. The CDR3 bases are TGTGCCAGCAGCCAGAGTGGAGCGGGAGTGCGGGAGACCCAGTACTTC.

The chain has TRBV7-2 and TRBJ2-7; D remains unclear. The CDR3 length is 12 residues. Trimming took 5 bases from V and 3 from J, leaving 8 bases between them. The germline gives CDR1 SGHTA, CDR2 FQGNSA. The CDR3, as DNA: TGTGCCAGCAGCGAACCTTACTACGAGCAGTACTTC. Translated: CASSEPYYEQYF.

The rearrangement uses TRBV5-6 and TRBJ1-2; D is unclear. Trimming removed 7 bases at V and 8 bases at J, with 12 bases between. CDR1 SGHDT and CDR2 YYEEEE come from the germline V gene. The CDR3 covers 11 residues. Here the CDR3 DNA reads TGTGCCAGCTCCGAAACAGACGGCTACACCTTC. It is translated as CASSETDGYTF. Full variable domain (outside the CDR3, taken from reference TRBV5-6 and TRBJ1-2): DAGVTQSPTHLIKTRGQQVTLRCSPKSGHDTVSWYQQALGQGPQFIFQYYEEEERQRGNFPDRFSGHQFPNYSSELNVNALLLGDSALYLCASSETDGYTFGSGTRLTVV.

In DNA, the CDR3 is TGTGCCAGTAGTATAGAAGGGTCCTCCTACGAGCAGTACTTC. Residues: CASSIEGSSYEQYF. This chain links TRBV19 with TRBJ2-7; D is undetermined. The CDR3 is made up of 14 amino acids. The ends were cut back, 0 bases at V and 0 bases at J, with 6 bases in the middle. Germline V gene lookup returns CDR1 LNHDA and CDR2 SQIVND (reference sequence).

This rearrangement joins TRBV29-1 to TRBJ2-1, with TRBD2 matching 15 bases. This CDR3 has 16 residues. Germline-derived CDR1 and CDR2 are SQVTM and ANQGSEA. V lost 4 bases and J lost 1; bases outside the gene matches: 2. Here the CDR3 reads CSVVGTSGRSYNEQFF. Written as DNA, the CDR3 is TGCAGCGTTGTCGGGACTAGCGGGAGGTCCTACAATGAGCAGTTCTTC.

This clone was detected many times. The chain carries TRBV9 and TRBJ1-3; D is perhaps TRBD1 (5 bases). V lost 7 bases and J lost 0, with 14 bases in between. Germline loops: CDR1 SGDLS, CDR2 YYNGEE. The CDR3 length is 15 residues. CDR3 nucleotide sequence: TGTGCCAGCGGGGCCCGCCCGAGCTCTGGAAACACCATATATTTT. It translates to CASGARPSSGNTIYF.